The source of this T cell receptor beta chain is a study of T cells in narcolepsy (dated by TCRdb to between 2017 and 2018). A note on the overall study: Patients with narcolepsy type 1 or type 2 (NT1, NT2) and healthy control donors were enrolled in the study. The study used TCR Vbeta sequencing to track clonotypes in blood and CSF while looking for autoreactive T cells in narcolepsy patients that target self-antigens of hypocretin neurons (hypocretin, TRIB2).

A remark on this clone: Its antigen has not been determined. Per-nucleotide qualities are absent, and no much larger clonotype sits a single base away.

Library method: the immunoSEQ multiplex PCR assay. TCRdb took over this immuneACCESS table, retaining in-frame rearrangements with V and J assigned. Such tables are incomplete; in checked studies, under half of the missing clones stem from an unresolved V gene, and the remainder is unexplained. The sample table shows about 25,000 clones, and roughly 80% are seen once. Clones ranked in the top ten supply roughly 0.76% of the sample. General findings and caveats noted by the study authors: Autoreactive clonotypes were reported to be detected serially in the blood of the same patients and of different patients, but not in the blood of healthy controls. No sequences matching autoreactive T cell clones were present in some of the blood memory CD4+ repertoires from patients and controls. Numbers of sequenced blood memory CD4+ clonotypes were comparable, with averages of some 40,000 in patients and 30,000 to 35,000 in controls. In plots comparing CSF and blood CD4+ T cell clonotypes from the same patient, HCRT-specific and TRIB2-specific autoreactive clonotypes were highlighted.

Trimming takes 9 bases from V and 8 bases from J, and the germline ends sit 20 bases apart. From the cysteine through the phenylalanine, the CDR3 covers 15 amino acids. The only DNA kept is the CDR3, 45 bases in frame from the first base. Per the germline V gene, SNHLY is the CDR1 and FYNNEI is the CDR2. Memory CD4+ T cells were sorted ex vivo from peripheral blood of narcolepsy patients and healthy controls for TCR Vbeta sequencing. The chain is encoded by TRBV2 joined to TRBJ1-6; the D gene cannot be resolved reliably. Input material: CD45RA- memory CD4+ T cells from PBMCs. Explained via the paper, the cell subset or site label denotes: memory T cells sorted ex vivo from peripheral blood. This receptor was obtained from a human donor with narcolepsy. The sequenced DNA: TGTGCCAGTCTTTTGCGGAGTGCTTCGGATTCACCCCTCCACTTT. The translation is CASLLRSASDSPLHF.